Each of the 6 T cell receptor beta chains below was sequenced from the same sample in a study of T cell clonality in common variable immunodeficiency. Profiled with immunoSEQ multiplex PCR; TCRdb holds only in-frame clones, not every one. This sample has roughly 52,000 clones, each found more than once. Sequencing was done on a sample of peripheral blood mononuclear cells. These receptors were collected from a person aged 18 to 75 in good health.

This clone was counted ten times or more. The missing CDR3 end, 3 residues past where the read stops, is filled in from the germline J gene. J is TRBJ2-2 and V is TRBV5-1, with 8 bases lining up with TRBD1. The germline V gene has CDR1 SGHRS and CDR2 YFSETQ. The CDR3 totals 17 residues. Losses at the gene ends were 0 bases for V and 3 bases for J; bases not matched to a gene: 7. The part of the CDR3 DNA that was read is TGCGCCAGCAGCTTGGGTCGGACAGGGTACGACACCGGGGAG. It specifies CASSLGRTGYDTGE. The complete CDR3 reads CASSLGRTGYDTGELFF. Variable domain in full (rest from reference TRBV5-1 and TRBJ2-2): KAGVTQTPRYLIKTRGQQVTLSCSPISGHRSVSWYQQTPGQGLQFLFEYFSETQRNKGNFPGRFSGRQFSNSRSEMNVSTLELGDSALYLCASSLGRTGYDTGELFFGEGSRLTVL.

The table lists this clone with many counts. The read finishes 3 residues shy of the CDR3 end, and the germline J gene is used to complete it. V gene TRBV7-3 combines with J gene TRBJ2-2; TRBD1 agrees at 9 bases. Germline-derived CDR1 and CDR2 are SGHTA and FQGTGA. Trimming took 5 bases from V and 7 from J; bases not matched to a gene: 14. CDR3 length: 17 amino acids. The CDR3 protein is CASSSHPGQGLIGELFF. The sequenced CDR3 bases are TGTGCCAGCAGCAGCCACCCGGGACAGGGCCTAATCGGGGAG.

The table lists this clone with a few counts. The CDR3 end lies 3 residues beyond the end of the read and is filled in from the germline J gene. The chain uses TRBV5-1 and TRBJ2-7; D might be TRBD2 (7 bases). The CDR3 runs 14 residues. Trimming pared 1 base from V and 1 base from J, leaving 9 bases between. CDR1 is SGHRS and CDR2 is YFSETQ in the germline V gene. The CDR3 reads CASSLRGGSYEQYF. CDR3 bases read: TGCGCCAGCAGCTTGAGGGGGGGTTCCTACGAG.

This clone was observed many times. The sequenced CDR3 bases are TGTGCCAGTAGGAGGGACTCCCTTAGATTGAATGAG. It is translated as CASRRDSLRLNE. The entire CDR3 protein is CASRRDSLRLNEQFF. This chain joins TRBV19 and TRBJ2-1, with D possibly TRBD2 on 6 matching bases. The read ends 3 residues before the CDR3 terminus; that terminus is restored from the germline J gene. This CDR3 has 15 residues. The germline CDR1 and CDR2 sequences are LNHDA and SQIVND (reference sequence). V was pared by 6 bases and J by 7 bases, with 19 bases between. Filled out from reference TRBV19 and TRBJ2-1, the complete variable domain reads DGGITQSPKYLFRKEGQNVTLSCEQNLNHDAMYWYRQDPGQGLRLIYYSQIVNDFQKGDIAEGYSVSREKKESFPLTVTSAQKNPTAFYLCASRRDSLRLNEQFFGPGTRLTVL.

This clone was seen many times. The CDR3 region is CASSSGQLTFYGYTF. Partial CDR3 DNA: TGTGCCAGCAGCTCTGGACAGCTAACCTTCTATGGC. V usage is TRBV7-8 and J usage is TRBJ1-2, with D possibly TRBD1 on 6 matching bases. The read is 3 residues too short to cover the CDR3 end, so that end is filled in from the germline J gene. Germline V CDR1 and CDR2: SGHVS, FQNEAQ. The length of the CDR3 is 15 residues. The V gene lost 4 bases and the J gene lost 4 bases, with 16 bases spanning the gap.

This clone was seen ten or more times. The CDR3 end falls 3 residues outside the read, so it is completed with the germline J gene. V and J are TRBV7-9 and TRBJ2-5, with a tentative D call TRBD1 (6 bases). V lost 4 bases and J 5 bases, leaving 8 bases between the germline ends. Germline V gives CDR1 SEHNR, CDR2 FQNEAQ (reference sequence). The CDR3 consists of 12 residues. The sequenced part of the CDR3 DNA is TGTGCCAGCAGCTCGCAGGGGGAGACC. It yields the protein CASSSQGET. The entire CDR3 protein is CASSSQGETQYF.